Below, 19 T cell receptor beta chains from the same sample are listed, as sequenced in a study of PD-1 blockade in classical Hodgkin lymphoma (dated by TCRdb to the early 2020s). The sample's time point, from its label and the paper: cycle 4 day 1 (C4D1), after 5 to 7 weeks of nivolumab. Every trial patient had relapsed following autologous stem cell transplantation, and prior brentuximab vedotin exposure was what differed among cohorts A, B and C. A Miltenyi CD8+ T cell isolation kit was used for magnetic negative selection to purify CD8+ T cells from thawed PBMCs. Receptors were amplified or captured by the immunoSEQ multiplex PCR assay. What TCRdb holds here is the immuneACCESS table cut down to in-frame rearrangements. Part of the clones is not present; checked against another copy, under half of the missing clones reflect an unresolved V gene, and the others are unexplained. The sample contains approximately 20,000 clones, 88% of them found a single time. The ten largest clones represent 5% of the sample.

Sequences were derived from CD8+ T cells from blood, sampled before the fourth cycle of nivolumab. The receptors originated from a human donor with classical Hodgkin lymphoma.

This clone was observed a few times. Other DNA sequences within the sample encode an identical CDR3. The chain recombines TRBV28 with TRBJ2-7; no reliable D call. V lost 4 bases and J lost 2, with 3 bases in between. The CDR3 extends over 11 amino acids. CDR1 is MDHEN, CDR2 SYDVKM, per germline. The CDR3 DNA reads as TGTGCCAGCAGTTCAACCTACGAGCAGTACTTC. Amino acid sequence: CASSSTYEQYF.

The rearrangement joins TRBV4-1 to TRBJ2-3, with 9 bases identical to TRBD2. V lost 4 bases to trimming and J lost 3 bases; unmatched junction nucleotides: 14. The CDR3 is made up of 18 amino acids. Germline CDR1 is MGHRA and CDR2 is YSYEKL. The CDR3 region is CASSPKVGREGQTDTQYF. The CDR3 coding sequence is TGCGCCAGCAGCCCCAAAGTTGGGCGGGAGGGCCAAACAGATACGCAGTATTTT.

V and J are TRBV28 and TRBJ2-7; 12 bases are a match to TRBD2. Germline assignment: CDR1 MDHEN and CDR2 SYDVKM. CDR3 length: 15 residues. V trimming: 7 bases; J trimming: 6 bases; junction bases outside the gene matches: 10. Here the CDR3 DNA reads TGTGCCAGCAAGGGAACTAGCGGGAGGAGGGTCGAGCAGTACTTC. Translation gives CASKGTSGRRVEQYF. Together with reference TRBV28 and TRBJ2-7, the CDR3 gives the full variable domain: DVKVTQSSRYLVKRTGEKVFLECVQDMDHENMFWYRQDPGLGLRLIYFSYDVKMKEKGDIPEGYSVSREKKERFSLILESASTNQTSMYLCASKGTSGRRVEQYFGPGTRLTVT.

CDR3 sequence (DNA): TGCAGCGTTCCCAGAAGTAGCGGGAGGCCCAATGAGCAGTTCTTC. It encodes CSVPRSSGRPNEQFF. The V and J genes are TRBV29-1 and TRBJ2-1, with 10 nucleotides matching TRBD2. The germline V gene has CDR1 SQVTM and CDR2 ANQGSEA. The CDR3 is made up of 15 amino acids. With V trimmed by 5 bases and J by 6 bases, 10 bases remained unmatched.

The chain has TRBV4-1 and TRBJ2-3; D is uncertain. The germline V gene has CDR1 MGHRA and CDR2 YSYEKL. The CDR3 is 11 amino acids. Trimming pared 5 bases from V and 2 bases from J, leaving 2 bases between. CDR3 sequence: CASSYTDTQYF. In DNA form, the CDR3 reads TGCGCCAGCAGCTACACAGATACGCAGTATTTT.

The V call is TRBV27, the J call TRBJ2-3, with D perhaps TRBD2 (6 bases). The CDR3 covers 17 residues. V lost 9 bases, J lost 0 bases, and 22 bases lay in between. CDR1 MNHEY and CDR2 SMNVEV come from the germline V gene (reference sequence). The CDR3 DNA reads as TGTGCCAGTACTTCAGAGGGGAGGCCGCCCAGCACAGATACGCAGTATTTT. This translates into CASTSEGRPPSTDTQYF.

This CDR3 is CASSKAQYF. The CDR3 DNA sequence: TGTGCCAGCAGCAAAGCCCAGTACTTC. The genes are TRBV21-1 and TRBJ2-5. TRBV21-1 is listed as a pseudogene. The CDR3 is made up of 9 amino acids.

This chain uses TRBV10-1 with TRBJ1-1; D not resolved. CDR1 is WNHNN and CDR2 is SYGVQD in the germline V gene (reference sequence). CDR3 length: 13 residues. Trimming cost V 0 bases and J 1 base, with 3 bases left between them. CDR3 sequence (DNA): TGCGCCAGCAGTGAGTCTTCGAACACTGAAGCTTTCTTT. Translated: CASSESSNTEAFF.

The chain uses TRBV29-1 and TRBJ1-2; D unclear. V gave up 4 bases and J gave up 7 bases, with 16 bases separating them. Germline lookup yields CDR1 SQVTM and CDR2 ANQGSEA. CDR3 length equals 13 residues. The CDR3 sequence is CSVVEGGSGGYTF. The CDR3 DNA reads TGCAGCGTTGTCGAGGGAGGCTCGGGTGGCTACACCTTC.

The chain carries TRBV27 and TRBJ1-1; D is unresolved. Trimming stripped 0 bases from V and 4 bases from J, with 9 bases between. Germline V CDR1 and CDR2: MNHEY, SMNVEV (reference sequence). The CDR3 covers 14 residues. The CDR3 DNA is TGTGCCAGCAGTTTATCCGACTTAGGCACTGAAGCTTTCTTT. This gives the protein CASSLSDLGTEAFF.

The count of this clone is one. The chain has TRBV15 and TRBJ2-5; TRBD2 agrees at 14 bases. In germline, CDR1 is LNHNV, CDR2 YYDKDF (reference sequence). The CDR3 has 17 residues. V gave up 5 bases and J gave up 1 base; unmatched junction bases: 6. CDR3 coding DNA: TGTGCCACCAGCTCCGGGACTAGCGGGAGAGCCCAAGAGACCCAGTACTTC. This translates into CATSSGTSGRAQETQYF.

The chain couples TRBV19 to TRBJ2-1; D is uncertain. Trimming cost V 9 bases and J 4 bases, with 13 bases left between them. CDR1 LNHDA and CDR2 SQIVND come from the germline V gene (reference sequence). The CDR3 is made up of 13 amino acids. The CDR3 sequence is CARRILRYNEQFF. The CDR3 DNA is TGTGCCAGGCGGATTTTGCGGTACAATGAGCAGTTCTTC. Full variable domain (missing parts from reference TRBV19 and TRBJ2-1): DGGITQSPKYLFRKEGQNVTLSCEQNLNHDAMYWYRQDPGQGLRLIYYSQIVNDFQKGDIAEGYSVSREKKESFPLTVTSAQKNPTAFYLCARRILRYNEQFFGPGTRLTVL.

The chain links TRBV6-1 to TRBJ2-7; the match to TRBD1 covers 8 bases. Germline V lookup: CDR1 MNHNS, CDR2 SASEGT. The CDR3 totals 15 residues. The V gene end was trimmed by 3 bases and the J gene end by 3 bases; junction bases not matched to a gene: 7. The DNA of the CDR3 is TGTGCCAGCAGTGAGGCCCAGGGGGCGAGCTACGAGCAGTACTTC. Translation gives CASSEAQGASYEQYF.

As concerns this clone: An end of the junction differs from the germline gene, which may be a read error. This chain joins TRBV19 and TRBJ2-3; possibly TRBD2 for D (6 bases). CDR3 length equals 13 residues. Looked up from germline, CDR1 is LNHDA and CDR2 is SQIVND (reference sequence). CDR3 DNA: TGTGCCAGTAGTCTGAAACGGGACTCCCGCTTGAATTTT. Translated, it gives CASSLKRDSRLNF.

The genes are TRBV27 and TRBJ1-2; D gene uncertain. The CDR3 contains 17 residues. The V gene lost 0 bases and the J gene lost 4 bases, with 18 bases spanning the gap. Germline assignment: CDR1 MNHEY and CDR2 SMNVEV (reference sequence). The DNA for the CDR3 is TGTGCCAGCAGTTTATCCGGGGTTTTCGAAGGGAGCTATGGCTACACCTTC. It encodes CASSLSGVFEGSYGYTF.

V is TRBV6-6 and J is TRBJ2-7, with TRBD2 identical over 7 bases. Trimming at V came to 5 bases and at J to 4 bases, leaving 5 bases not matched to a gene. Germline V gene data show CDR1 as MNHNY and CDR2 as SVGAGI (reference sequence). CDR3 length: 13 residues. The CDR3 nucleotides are TGTGCCAGCAGTCCGGGACTAAGGTACGAGCAGTACTTC. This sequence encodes CASSPGLRYEQYF.

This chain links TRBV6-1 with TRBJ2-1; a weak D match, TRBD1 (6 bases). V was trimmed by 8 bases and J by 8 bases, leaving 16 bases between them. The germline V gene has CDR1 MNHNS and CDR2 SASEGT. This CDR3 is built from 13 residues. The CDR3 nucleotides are TGTGCCAGCGCCATCTACAGGGACGATGAGCAGTTCTTC. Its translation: CASAIYRDDEQFF.

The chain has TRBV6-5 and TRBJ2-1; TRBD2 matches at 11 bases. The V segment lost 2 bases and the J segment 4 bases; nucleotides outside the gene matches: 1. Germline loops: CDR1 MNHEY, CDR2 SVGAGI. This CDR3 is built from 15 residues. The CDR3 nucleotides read TGTGCCAGCAGTTACACTAGCGGGAGATACAATGAGCAGTTCTTC. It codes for CASSYTSGRYNEQFF.

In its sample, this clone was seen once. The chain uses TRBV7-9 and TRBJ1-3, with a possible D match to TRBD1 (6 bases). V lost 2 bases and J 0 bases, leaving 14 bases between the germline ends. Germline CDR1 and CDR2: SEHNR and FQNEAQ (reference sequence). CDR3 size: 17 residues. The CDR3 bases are TGTGCCAGCAGCTTACGTCGGGACACCAACTCTGGAAACACCATATATTTT. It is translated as CASSLRRDTNSGNTIYF. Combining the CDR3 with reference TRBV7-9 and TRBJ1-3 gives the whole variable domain DTGVSQNPRHKITKRGQNVTFRCDPISEHNRLYWYRQTLGQGPEFLTYFQNEAQLEKSRLLSDRFSAERPKGSFSTLEIQRTEQGDSAMYLCASSLRRDTNSGNTIYFGEGSWLTVV.